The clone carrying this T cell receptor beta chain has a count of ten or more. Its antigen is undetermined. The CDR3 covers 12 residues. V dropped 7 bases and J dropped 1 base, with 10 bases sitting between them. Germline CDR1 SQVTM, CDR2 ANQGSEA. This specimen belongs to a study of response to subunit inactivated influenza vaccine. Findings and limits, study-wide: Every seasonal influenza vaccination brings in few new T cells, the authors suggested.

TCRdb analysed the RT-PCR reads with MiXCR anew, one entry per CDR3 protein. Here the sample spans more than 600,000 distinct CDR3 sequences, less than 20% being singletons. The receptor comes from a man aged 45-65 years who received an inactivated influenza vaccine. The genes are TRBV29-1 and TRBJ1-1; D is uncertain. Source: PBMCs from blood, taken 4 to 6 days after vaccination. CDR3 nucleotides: TGCAGCGCCTCTTGGGGGAACACTGAAGCTTTCTTT. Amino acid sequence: CSASWGNTEAFF.